Each of the 31 T cell receptor beta chains below was sequenced from the same sample in a study of blood T cell repertoires in COVID-19 (dated by TCRdb to about 2020). The library relied on the immunoSEQ multiplex PCR assay. This is the immuneACCESS table as TCRdb keeps it, with only in-frame sequences that have V and J called. A part of the clones is gone; compared with another copy, unresolved V genes explain less than half, and the rest is unexplained. The sample table records approximately 150,000 clones; approximately 84% of these occur just once. The ten largest clones add up to about 15% of the sample. Sequencing input: peripheral blood. The receptors shown here come from a woman at least 80 years old with acute or convalescent COVID-19.

The V call is TRBV7-6, the J call TRBJ1-2; 7 bases map to TRBD1. Germline V CDR1 and CDR2: SGHVS, FNYEAQ. Trimming took 1 base from V and 8 from J; bases not matched to a gene: 4. The CDR3 extends over 13 amino acids. The CDR3 is CASSLEQGGGYTF. CDR3 coding DNA: TGTGCCAGCAGCTTAGAGCAGGGGGGAGGCTACACCTTC.

This chain joins TRBV27 and TRBJ2-7, with D perhaps TRBD1 (5 bases). Germline-derived CDR1 and CDR2 are MNHEY and SMNVEV (reference sequence). Trimming took off 2 bases at V and 0 bases at J, with 11 bases between the two ends. The CDR3 runs to 15 residues. The CDR3 nucleotides read TGTGCCAGCAGTTTAGGCAGGGTAAGCTCCTACGAGCAGTACTTC. This encodes CASSLGRVSSYEQYF.

V and J are TRBV18 and TRBJ1-5; D remains ambiguous. This CDR3 comprises 15 residues. Trimming removed 4 bases from V and 5 bases from J, with 15 bases in between. CDR1 KGHSH and CDR2 LQKENI come from the germline V gene. CDR3: CASSRSAGLDQPQHF. DNA for the CDR3: TGTGCCAGCTCACGATCCGCGGGGTTGGATCAGCCCCAGCATTTT.

The chain combines TRBV30 with TRBJ2-1, with a weak D call TRBD2 (6 bases). The length of the CDR3 is 16 residues. V gave up 0 bases and J gave up 0 bases, with 12 bases separating them. Germline-derived CDR1 and CDR2 are GTSNPN and SVGIG (reference sequence). The CDR3 DNA reads as TGTGCCTGGAGTGTATGGGCAGCGGGCTCCTACAATGAGCAGTTCTTC. This sequence encodes CAWSVWAAGSYNEQFF.

The chain couples TRBV30 to TRBJ2-1; possibly TRBD1 for D (5 bases). Trimming removed 4 bases from V and 8 bases from J, with 12 bases in between. The length of the CDR3 is 12 residues. CDR1 is GTSNPN, CDR2 SVGIG, per germline (reference sequence). CDR3 residues: CAWNRWGDEQFF. Here the CDR3 DNA reads TGTGCCTGGAATCGCTGGGGCGATGAGCAGTTCTTC.

The rearrangement uses TRBV7-9 and TRBJ2-5; D possibly corresponds to TRBD1 (5 bases). The CDR3 is made up of 16 amino acids. V was cut by 0 bases and J by 5 bases, with 16 bases left in between. Germline values: CDR1 SEHNR, CDR2 FQNEAQ (reference sequence). CDR3 nucleotide sequence: TGTGCCAGCAGCTTAGCGGTGGGGCAGGGCTCCGAGACCCAGTACTTC. It is translated as CASSLAVGQGSETQYF.

V and J are TRBV7-9 and TRBJ2-3, with 8 bases identical to TRBD2. The CDR3 covers 18 residues. Germline trimming cut 4 bases from V and 3 bases from J; bases unmatched to any gene: 15. CDR1 and CDR2 from the germline V gene are SEHNR and FQNEAQ (reference sequence). CDR3 in amino acids: CASSSRGGAGGGTDTQYF. For the CDR3, the DNA is TGTGCCAGCAGCTCCAGGGGCGGAGCCGGGGGGGGGACAGATACGCAGTATTTT.

V gene TRBV2 combines with J gene TRBJ1-1, with a possible D match to TRBD1 (5 bases). CDR1 is SNHLY, CDR2 FYNNEI, per germline. This CDR3 has 11 amino acids. With 6 bases removed from V and 6 bases from J, the gap between germline ends came to 8 bases. This chain's CDR3 is CASRQVPEAFF. As DNA, the CDR3 is TGTGCCAGCAGACAGGTCCCTGAAGCTTTCTTT. Full variable domain (outside the CDR3, taken from reference TRBV2 and TRBJ1-1): EPEVTQTPSHQVTQMGQEVILRCVPISNHLYFYWYRQILGQKVEFLVSFYNNEISEKSEIFDDQFSVERPDGSNFTLKIRSTKLEDSAMYFCASRQVPEAFFGQGTRLTVV.

The count of this clone is one. The gene calls are TRBV19 and TRBJ1-1; D is perhaps TRBD1 (5 bases). Germline V CDR1 and CDR2: LNHDA, SQIVND (reference sequence). Trimming shortened V by 5 bases and J by 0 bases, and 16 bases separated the two germline ends. The CDR3 runs to 16 residues. The CDR3 region is CASSALRTNMNTEAFF. For the CDR3, the DNA is TGTGCCAGTAGTGCTTTACGGACAAACATGAACACTGAAGCTTTCTTT.

The gene calls are TRBV11-3 and TRBJ1-2; D perhaps matches TRBD1 (5 bases). V lost 2 bases and J lost 4, with 26 bases in between. Germline V CDR1 and CDR2: SGHNT, YENEEA. The length of the CDR3 is 19 residues. CDR3 amino acids: CASSLSGQRGGWEPYGYTF. The CDR3 DNA is TGTGCCAGCAGCTTAAGTGGTCAGAGGGGAGGGTGGGAACCCTATGGCTACACCTTC.

This clone showed up just a few times. The V call is TRBV6-6, the J call TRBJ2-7, with 7 bases lining up with TRBD2. Losses at the gene ends were 6 bases for V and 3 bases for J; bases not matched to a gene: 8. Germline V gene sequence: CDR1 MNHNY, CDR2 SVGAGI (reference sequence). The CDR3 contains 14 residues. CDR3 sequence: CASSLRGENYEQYF. In DNA, the CDR3 is TGTGCCAGCAGCCTTCGGGGGGAGAACTACGAGCAGTACTTC.

The chain has TRBV11-2 and TRBJ1-4; possibly TRBD1 for D (5 bases). The CDR3 has 13 residues. Trimming pared 6 bases from V and 7 bases from J, leaving 12 bases between. Germline lookup yields CDR1 SGHAT and CDR2 FQNNGV. CDR3 sequence: CASRFQGGEKLFF. CDR3 sequence (DNA): TGTGCCAGCAGGTTCCAGGGTGGTGAAAAACTGTTTTTT.

The J gene is TRBJ2-1, the V gene TRBV3-1 (or the pseudogene TRBV3-2); 12 nucleotides match TRBD2. This CDR3 spans 15 amino acids. Germline loops: CDR1 LGHDT, CDR2 YNNKEL (reference sequence). J was trimmed by 2 bases and V by 5 bases; bases with no gene match: 1. The CDR3 DNA reads TGTGCCAGCAGCTCTAGCGGGGGGGCCTACAATGAGCAGTTCTTC. Translated: CASSSSGGAYNEQFF.

In its sample, this clone was seen once. This chain uses TRBV18 with TRBJ2-5; 7 bases fit TRBD1. The CDR3 contains 13 residues. Germline CDR1 KGHSH, CDR2 LQKENI. V shed 3 bases, J shed 2 bases, and the junction held 0 bases outside the gene matches. The CDR3 DNA reads TGTGCCAGCTCACCGGGACAGCAAGAGACCCAGTACTTC. Translation gives CASSPGQQETQYF.

The chain has TRBV18 and TRBJ2-1; 12 nucleotides agree with TRBD2. The CDR3 covers 17 residues. Germline V lookup: CDR1 KGHSH, CDR2 LQKENI. V gave up 0 bases and J gave up 9 bases; unmatched junction bases: 9. CDR3 amino acids: CASSPPGLAGGPGEQFF. CDR3 bases: TGTGCCAGCTCACCACCGGGGCTAGCGGGAGGGCCCGGTGAGCAGTTCTTC. The complete variable domain, with remaining parts taken from reference TRBV18 and TRBJ2-1, reads NAGVMQNPRHLVRRRGQEARLRCSPMKGHSHVYWYRQLPEEGLKFMVYLQKENIIDESGMPKERFSAEFPKEGPSILRIQQVVRGDSAAYFCASSPPGLAGGPGEQFFGPGTRLTVL.

This clone was observed a handful of times. Here the CDR3 DNA reads TGTGCCAGCAGCCTGGCGGGTATGAACACTGAAGCTTTCTTT. Translated, it gives CASSLAGMNTEAFF. The chain combines TRBV14 with TRBJ1-1; no firm D call. Trimming removed 4 bases at V and 0 bases at J, with 9 bases between. CDR3 length: 14 residues. CDR1 SGHDN and CDR2 FVKESK come from the germline V gene.

This rearrangement joins TRBV14 to TRBJ1-6, with D possibly TRBD1 on 5 matching bases. Germline-derived CDR1 and CDR2 are SGHDN and FVKESK. V lost 4 bases and J 4 bases, leaving 8 bases between the germline ends. There are 14 residues in the CDR3. The CDR3 reads CASSRDFYNSPLHF. The CDR3 region has the DNA TGTGCCAGCAGCCGGGACTTTTATAATTCACCCCTCCACTTT.

The chain employs TRBV5-1 and TRBJ1-2; D is unclear. The CDR3 has 13 amino acids. Germline CDR1 is SGHRS and CDR2 is YFSETQ. V was cut by 0 bases and J by 4 bases, with 7 bases left in between. CDR3 residues: CASSLDSIYGYTF. The CDR3 DNA sequence: TGCGCCAGCAGCTTGGACAGTATCTATGGCTACACCTTC.

Only one count was recorded for this clone. This chain connects TRBV7-2 to TRBJ2-1; TRBD2 aligns across 11 bases. The CDR3 length is 16 residues. Per the germline V gene, CDR1 is SGHTA and CDR2 is FQGNSA. J was trimmed by 7 bases and V by 5 bases; bases with no gene match: 10. CDR3 nucleotide sequence: TGTGCCAGCAGCACAAGGGGGGTAGCGGGAGGGAATGAGCAGTTCTTC. As protein: CASSTRGVAGGNEQFF.

The V and J genes are TRBV3-1 (or the pseudogene TRBV3-2) and TRBJ1-2, with TRBD1 as a possible D gene (6 bases). The CDR3 consists of 14 residues. Deletions cut 3 bases from V and 7 bases from J, with 15 bases between. CDR1 is LGHDT, CDR2 YNNKEL, per germline (reference sequence). CDR3 DNA sequence: TGTGCCAGCAGCCAGATGCTAACAGGGCCTGGCTACACCTTC. Its translation: CASSQMLTGPGYTF.

The table lists this clone with a few counts. This chain joins TRBV27 and TRBJ2-5; 9 nucleotides agree with TRBD2. V shed 2 bases and J 3 bases; nucleotides not matched to a gene: 7. The CDR3 has 16 amino acids. Germline V gives CDR1 MNHEY, CDR2 SMNVEV (reference sequence). CDR3 nucleotides: TGTGCCAGCAGTTTAGTAGCGGGGGACGAAAAAGAGACCCAGTACTTC. This encodes CASSLVAGDEKETQYF.

CDR3 amino acids: CASSQFEGVGYGYTF. CDR3 nucleotides: TGCGCCAGCAGCCAATTCGAGGGGGTTGGCTATGGCTACACCTTC. V gene TRBV4-1 combines with J gene TRBJ1-2, with D possibly matching TRBD1 (6 bases). From germline, CDR1 is MGHRA and CDR2 YSYEKL. Trimming shortened V by 2 bases and J by 4 bases, and 14 bases separated the two germline ends. There are 15 residues in the CDR3.

The chain carries TRBV11-2 and TRBJ2-7; 11 bases are a match to TRBD2. V gave up 1 base and J gave up 6 bases; unmatched junction bases: 8. Germline V gene sequence: CDR1 SGHAT, CDR2 FQNNGV. The CDR3 spans 16 residues. The CDR3 loop reads CASSLGLAGGQGEQYF. DNA for the CDR3: TGTGCCAGCAGCTTAGGTCTAGCGGGAGGTCAAGGCGAGCAGTACTTC.

The chain carries TRBV11-2 and TRBJ2-3; no reliable D call. V lost 2 bases, J lost 2 bases, and 8 bases lay in between. The CDR3 sequence is 14 residues long. Germline CDR1 SGHAT, CDR2 FQNNGV. CDR3 loop: CASSLMANTDTQYF. In DNA, the CDR3 is TGTGCCAGCAGCTTAATGGCCAACACAGATACGCAGTATTTT.

The chain carries TRBV20-1 and TRBJ1-1, with no clear D. There are 11 residues in the CDR3. The ends were cut back, 6 bases at V and 0 bases at J, with 5 bases in the middle. The V gene's germline CDR1 is DFQATT and CDR2 SNEGSKA (reference sequence). DNA for the CDR3: TGCAGTGCCGGTCTGAACACTGAAGCTTTCTTT. This encodes CSAGLNTEAFF.

The rearrangement links TRBV11-2 to TRBJ2-5; D not resolved. The CDR3 has 13 residues. Trimming left V 3 bases short and J 3 bases short, with 8 bases between. Germline CDR1 SGHAT, CDR2 FQNNGV. The CDR3 loop is CASSFGGEETQYF. CDR3 nucleotide sequence: TGTGCCAGCAGCTTCGGCGGAGAAGAGACCCAGTACTTC.

This chain connects TRBV4-2 to TRBJ2-5, with a possible D match to TRBD1 (5 bases). Trimming removed 1 base at V and 5 bases at J, with 14 bases between. Germline V CDR1 and CDR2: LGHNA, YNFKEQ. The CDR3 has 15 amino acids. In DNA, the CDR3 is TGTGCCAGCAGCCAAGTGATGGGGAAGGGGGAGACCCAGTACTTC. Its protein product is CASSQVMGKGETQYF.

V and J are TRBV2 and TRBJ2-5; TRBD1 matches 10 bases. The V gene's germline CDR1 is SNHLY and CDR2 FYNNEI. V was clipped by 8 bases and J by 4 bases; unmatched bases: 7. This CDR3 comprises 14 residues. Written as DNA, the CDR3 is TGTGCCAGCGAGACCGGGACAGGGGTAGAGACCCAGTACTTC. Translating it yields CASETGTGVETQYF.

The genes are TRBV5-1 and TRBJ1-2, with a possible D match to TRBD1 (5 bases). V was trimmed by 3 bases and J by 7 bases, leaving 16 bases between them. The CDR3 has 14 residues. The germline gives CDR1 SGHRS, CDR2 YFSETQ. CDR3 residues: CASSWGPDTSGYTF. The CDR3 region has the DNA TGCGCCAGCAGCTGGGGCCCAGACACGAGTGGCTACACCTTC.

The CDR3 nucleotides read TGTGCCAGCAGTTTCGGGGGGGCGAACACTGAAGCTTTCTTT. Translating it yields CASSFGGANTEAFF. The chain uses TRBV6-5 and TRBJ1-1; weak D call: TRBD1 (6 bases). The CDR3 is 14 amino acids. The germline V and J ends were trimmed by 4 bases and 1 base, with 10 bases remaining between them. CDR1 and CDR2 (germline): MNHEY, SVGAGI.

There are a few counts of this clone. The chain carries TRBV29-1 and TRBJ1-2, with D perhaps matching TRBD1 (5 bases). The CDR3 has 13 residues. CDR1 SQVTM and CDR2 ANQGSEA come from the germline V gene. With 4 bases removed from V and 4 bases from J, the gap between germline ends came to 13 bases. The CDR3, as DNA: TGCAGCGTTGGGTCAGGGTCAGGCTATGGCTACACCTTC. Translated, it gives CSVGSGSGYGYTF.